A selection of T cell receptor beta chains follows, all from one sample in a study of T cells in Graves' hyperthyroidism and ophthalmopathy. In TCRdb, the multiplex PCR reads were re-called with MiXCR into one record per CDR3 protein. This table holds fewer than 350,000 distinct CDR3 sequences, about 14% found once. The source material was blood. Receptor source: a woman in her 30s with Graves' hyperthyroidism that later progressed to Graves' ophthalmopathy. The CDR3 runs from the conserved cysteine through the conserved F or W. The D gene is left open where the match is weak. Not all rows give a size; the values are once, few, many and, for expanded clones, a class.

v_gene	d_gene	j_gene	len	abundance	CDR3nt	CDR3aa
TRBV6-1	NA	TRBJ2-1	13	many	TGTGCCAGCAGCTACGGCCCATACAATGAGCAGTTCTTC	CASSYGPYNEQFF
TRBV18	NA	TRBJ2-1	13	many	TGTGCCAGCTCGCCCGGACGGAACAATGAGCAGTTCTTC	CASSPGRNNEQFF
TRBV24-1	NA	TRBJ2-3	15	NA	TGTGCCACCAGCGGACAACGGGACGCCACAGATACGCAGTATTTT	CATSGQRDATDTQYF
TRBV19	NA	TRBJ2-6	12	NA	TGTGCCAGCGGGGTTGGGGCCAACGTCCTGACTTTC	CASGVGANVLTF
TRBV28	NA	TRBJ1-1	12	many	TGTGCCAGCAGTCCCCGGACCACTGAAGCTTTCTTT	CASSPRTTEAFF
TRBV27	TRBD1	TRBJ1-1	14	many	TGTGCCAGCATGGGGGACAGACCGAACACTGAAGCTTTCTTT	CASMGDRPNTEAFF
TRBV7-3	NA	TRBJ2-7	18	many	TGTGCCAGCAGCTTAAGCCCCCCAGGGGTAGGTAGCTCCTACGAGCAGTACTTC	CASSLSPPGVGSSYEQYF
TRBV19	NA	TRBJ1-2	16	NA	TGTGCCAGTAGTACGTCCGCTCTCTGGGGAGCTTGGGGCTACACCTTC	CASSTSALWGAWGYTF
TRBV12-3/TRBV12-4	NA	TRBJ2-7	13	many	TGTGCCAGCAGTCGTACAGTGGAGTTGGAGCAGTACTTC	CASSRTVELEQYF
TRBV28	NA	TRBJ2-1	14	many	TGTGCCAGCAGAGGCGGGTTCTCCTACAATGAGCAGTTCTTC	CASRGGFSYNEQFF
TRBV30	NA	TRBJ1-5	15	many	TGTGCCTGGATTTTCGGGACACCCGGGCATCAGCCCCAGCATTTT	CAWIFGTPGHQPQHF
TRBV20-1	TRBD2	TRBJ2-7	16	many	TGCAGTGCCCCCCTCGGGCTAGCGGGAGAGAACTACGAGCAGTACTTC	CSAPLGLAGENYEQYF
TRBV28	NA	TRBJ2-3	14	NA	TGTGCCAGCGGTCTGAAGGGGCGGACAGATACGCAGTATTTT	CASGLKGRTDTQYF
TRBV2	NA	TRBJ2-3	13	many	TGTGCCAGCAGCAAGCTGACCACAGATACGCAGTATTTT	CASSKLTTDTQYF
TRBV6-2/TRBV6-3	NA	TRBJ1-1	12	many	TGTGCCGCCGGGGGGGGATATACTGAAGCTTTCTTT	CAAGGGYTEAFF
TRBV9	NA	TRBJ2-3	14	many	TGTGCCAGCAGCGTAGTATCGGGCACAGATACGCAGTATTTT	CASSVVSGTDTQYF
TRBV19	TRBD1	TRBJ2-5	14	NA	TGTGCCAGTAGTACCCGCAGGGGGCTAGAGACCCAGTACTTC	CASSTRRGLETQYF
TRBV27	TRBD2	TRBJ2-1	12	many	TGTGCCAGCATAGCGGGAGACAATGAGCAGTTCTTC	CASIAGDNEQFF
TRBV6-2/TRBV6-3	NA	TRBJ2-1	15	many	TGTGCCAGCAGTCCTTATGGGGAGCAGCGCAATGAGCAGTTCTTC	CASSPYGEQRNEQFF
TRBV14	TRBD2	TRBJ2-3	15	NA	TGTGCCAGCAGCCTCCTAGCGGGAGCCCCAGATACGCAGTATTTT	CASSLLAGAPDTQYF
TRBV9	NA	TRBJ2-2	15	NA	TGTGCCAGCAGCGTAGCGTCAGGGTCGAGCGGGGAGCTGTTTTTT	CASSVASGSSGELFF
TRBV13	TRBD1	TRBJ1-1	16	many	TGTGCCAGCAGCCCCATCAGGGGGAATATGAACACTGAAGCTTTCTTT	CASSPIRGNMNTEAFF
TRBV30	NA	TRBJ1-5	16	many	TGTGCCTGGAGTGACAAGGGCAAAGTTCTCAATCAGCCCCAGCATTTT	CAWSDKGKVLNQPQHF
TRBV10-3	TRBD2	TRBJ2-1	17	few	TGTGCCATCAGTGATGGGACTAGCGGGATTGGGGGGAAGGAGCAGTTCTTC	CAISDGTSGIGGKEQFF
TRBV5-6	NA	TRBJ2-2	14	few	TGTGCCAGCAGCTTAGGAGGCAAGTCGGGGGAGCTGTTTTTT	CASSLGGKSGELFF
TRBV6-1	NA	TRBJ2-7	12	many	TGTGCCAGCAGTTCACGGCCCCACGAGCAGTACTTC	CASSSRPHEQYF
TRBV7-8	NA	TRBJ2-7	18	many	TGTGCCAGCAGCTTATCCCTAGACCCGGGACTTCCCTCCTACGAGCAGTACTTC	CASSLSLDPGLPSYEQYF
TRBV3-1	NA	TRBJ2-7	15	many	TGTGCCAGCAGCCCTGACTGGGCGAGCTCCTACGAGCAGTACTTC	CASSPDWASSYEQYF
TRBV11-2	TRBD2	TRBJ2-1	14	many	TGTGCCAGCAGGCGACTAGCGGGAGACAATGAGCAGTTCTTC	CASRRLAGDNEQFF
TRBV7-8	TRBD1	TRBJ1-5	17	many	TGTGCCAGCAGCTACAGATTTACAGGGGCTAGCAATCAGCCCCAGCATTTT	CASSYRFTGASNQPQHF
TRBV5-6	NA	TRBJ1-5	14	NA	TGTGCCAGCAGCTTTATAGACAGCATTGAGCCCCAGCATTTT	CASSFIDSIEPQHF
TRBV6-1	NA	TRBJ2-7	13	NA	TGTGCCAGCACCACGGGACCCGTCTACGAGCAGTACTTC	CASTTGPVYEQYF
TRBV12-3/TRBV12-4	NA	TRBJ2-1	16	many	TGTGCCAGCAGCCCCTTTTGGATTCACAGGGCCAATGAGCAGTTCTTC	CASSPFWIHRANEQFF
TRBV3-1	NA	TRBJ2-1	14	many	TGTGCCAGCAGCCAAGACCTCCCTTACAATGAGCAGTTCTTC	CASSQDLPYNEQFF
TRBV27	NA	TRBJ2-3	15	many	TGTGCCAGCAGTTTAGGCTGGGTGGCGATAGATACGCAGTATTTT	CASSLGWVAIDTQYF
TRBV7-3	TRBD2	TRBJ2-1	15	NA	TGTGCCAGCAGCTTAGCGGGGGGGAACTACAATGAGCAGTTCTTC	CASSLAGGNYNEQFF
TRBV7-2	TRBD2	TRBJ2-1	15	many	TGTGCCAGCAGCTTGGGAGCGGGAGCTTTCGATGAGCAGTTCTTC	CASSLGAGAFDEQFF
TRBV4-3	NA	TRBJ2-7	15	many	TGCGCCAGCAGCCACGCGATTGAGCGGACCTACGAGCAGTACTTC	CASSHAIERTYEQYF
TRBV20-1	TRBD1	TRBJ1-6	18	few	TGCAGTGCTAGACCCATACCGGCCGGGACAGACTATAATTCACCCCTCCACTTT	CSARPIPAGTDYNSPLHF
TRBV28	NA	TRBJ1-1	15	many	TGTGCCAGCAGTAATAAACAGGCGATGAACACTGAAGCTTTCTTT	CASSNKQAMNTEAFF
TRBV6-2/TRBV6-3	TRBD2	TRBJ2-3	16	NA	TGTGCCAGCAGTTACCTAGCGGGAGGGGAGGCAGATACGCAGTATTTT	CASSYLAGGEADTQYF
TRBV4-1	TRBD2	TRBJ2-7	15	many	TGCGCCAGCAGCCTCACTAGCGGGCCCTTCGGGGAGCAGTACTTC	CASSLTSGPFGEQYF
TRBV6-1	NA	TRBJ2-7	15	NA	TGTGCCAGCAGCAAAAGGACGAAGTTATCCTACGAGCAGTACTTC	CASSKRTKLSYEQYF
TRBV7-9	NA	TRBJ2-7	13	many	TGTGCCAGCAGCCCAGCGGACACCTACGAGCAGTACTTC	CASSPADTYEQYF
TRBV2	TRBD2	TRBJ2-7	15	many	TGTGCCAGCAGTCTAGCGGGAGGGCGCTCCTACGAGCAGTACTTC	CASSLAGGRSYEQYF
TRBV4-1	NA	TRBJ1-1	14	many	TGCGCCAGCAGCCCCCGAATAGGGAACACTGAAGCTTTCTTT	CASSPRIGNTEAFF
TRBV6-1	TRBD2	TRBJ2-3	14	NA	TGTGCCAGCAGAGGACTAGCGGGAGAGTCGTCGCAGTATTTT	CASRGLAGESSQYF
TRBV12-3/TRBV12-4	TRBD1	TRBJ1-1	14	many	TGTGCCAGCAGAAGAACAGGGGGCGGCACTGAAGCTTTCTTT	CASRRTGGGTEAFF
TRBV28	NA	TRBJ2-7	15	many	TGTGCCAGCAGTACCGAGGGGGGCCCTTGGAACGAGCAGTACTTC	CASSTEGGPWNEQYF
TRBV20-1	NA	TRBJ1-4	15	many	TGCAGTGCCAGTGGTGGTGAGGGCGGTTGTGAAAAACTGTTTTTT	CSASGGEGGCEKLFF
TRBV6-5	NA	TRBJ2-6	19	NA	TGTGCCAGCAGTTACAAATCAGGGAATGTTAGGACTGGGGCCAACGTCCTGACTTTC	CASSYKSGNVRTGANVLTF
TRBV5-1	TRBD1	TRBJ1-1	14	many	TGCGCCAGCAGGGAGGGACAGGGGTCCACTGAAGCTTTCTTT	CASREGQGSTEAFF
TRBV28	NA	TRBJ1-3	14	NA	TGTGCCAGCAGTTTTTGGTTCCTCGGAAACACCATATATTTT	CASSFWFLGNTIYF
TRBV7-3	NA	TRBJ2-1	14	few	TGTGCCAGCGCACCGGGACCGACTAAGGATGAGCAGTTCTTC	CASAPGPTKDEQFF
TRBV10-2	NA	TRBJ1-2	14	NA	TGCGCCAGCAGTGAGTCAGGCGCCAACTATGGCTACACCTTC	CASSESGANYGYTF